These 21 T cell receptor beta chains originate from one sample sequenced in a study of cytomegalovirus exposure and HLA in healthy donors. With 60 Vbeta and 13 Jbeta primers, the PCR was carried out. Data came from immunoSEQ multiplex PCR; TCRdb stores just in-frame clones and leaves some out. This sample yields fewer than 150,000 clones, of which roughly 80% are seen a single time; 8.5% to 10% belongs to the top ten. Sequencing was done on a sample of PBMCs. Source of these receptors: a female donor in good health and CMV-seropositive.

The V gene is TRBV9, the J gene TRBJ1-1, with a weak D call TRBD1 (5 bases). CDR3 length: 13 residues. The V and J ends lost 7 bases and 0 bases respectively, with 10 bases between them. Germline CDR1 is SGDLS and CDR2 is YYNGEE. The CDR3 sequence: CASGQGMNTEAFF. The DNA of the CDR3 is TGTGCCAGCGGCCAGGGTATGAACACTGAAGCTTTCTTT.

This sequence joins TRBV10-1 and TRBJ2-1; possible D gene TRBD2, 5 bases. The CDR3 sequence is 13 residues long. V was trimmed by 5 bases and J by 3 bases, leaving 8 bases between them. The germline gives CDR1 WNHNN, CDR2 SYGVQD (reference sequence). In DNA form, the CDR3 reads TGCGCCAGCAGTAGAGGGATCTACAATGAGCAGTTCTTC. It encodes CASSRGIYNEQFF.

The genes are TRBV7-9 and TRBJ2-5; 11 nucleotides align to TRBD1. The CDR3 extends over 15 amino acids. Germline V lookup: CDR1 SEHNR, CDR2 FQNEAQ (reference sequence). The V gene end was trimmed by 7 bases and the J gene end by 5 bases; junction bases not matched to a gene: 9. This CDR3 reads CASNKGQGVGETQYF. The CDR3 coding sequence is TGTGCCAGCAACAAGGGACAGGGGGTGGGCGAGACCCAGTACTTC.

This sequence joins TRBV5-1 and TRBJ1-1, with D maybe TRBD1 (5 bases). This CDR3 has 13 residues. Trimming pared 6 bases from V and 1 base from J, leaving 10 bases between. CDR1 SGHRS and CDR2 YFSETQ come from the germline V gene. This CDR3 reads CASKTGGNTEAFF. CDR3 nucleotides: TGCGCCAGCAAAACCGGGGGGAACACTGAAGCTTTCTTT.

This chain links TRBV6-1 with TRBJ2-6; unclear D gene. With 8 bases removed from V and 0 bases from J, the gap between germline ends came to 5 bases. The CDR3 consists of 13 residues. From germline, CDR1 is MNHNS and CDR2 SASEGT. CDR3 nucleotides: TGTGCCAGCCATGTCTCTGGGGCCAACGTCCTGACTTTC. It is translated as CASHVSGANVLTF.

The genes are TRBV5-1 and TRBJ1-2, with D perhaps TRBD1 (5 bases). Germline-derived CDR1 and CDR2 are SGHRS and YFSETQ. V lost 1 base and J 6 bases, leaving 13 bases between the germline ends. This CDR3 is built from 14 residues. The CDR3 DNA follows: TGCGCCAGCAGCTTGTCCCAGGGTGGTCATGGCTACACCTTC. This encodes CASSLSQGGHGYTF.

This clone has a single count. The J gene is TRBJ2-3, the V gene TRBV5-6; 9 bases map to TRBD1. Germline V CDR1 and CDR2: SGHDT, YYEEEE. CDR3 length: 15 amino acids. V lost 1 base, J lost 4 bases, and 4 bases stayed unmatched. The CDR3 here is CASSLTGGAPDTQYF. The CDR3 DNA reads as TGTGCCAGCAGCTTGACAGGGGGCGCGCCAGATACGCAGTATTTT.

The V call is TRBV11-2, the J call TRBJ1-4; D is undetermined. Germline V gene lookup returns CDR1 SGHAT and CDR2 FQNNGV. The CDR3 has 14 residues. V was cut by 1 base and J by 4 bases, with 7 bases left in between. The chain's CDR3 is CASSLGSGNEKLFF. The CDR3 DNA sequence: TGTGCCAGCAGCTTAGGGAGCGGTAATGAAAAACTGTTTTTT.

V gene TRBV2 combines with J gene TRBJ2-2; D is undetermined. Trimming took off 4 bases at V and 4 bases at J, with 10 bases between the two ends. Germline lookup yields CDR1 SNHLY and CDR2 FYNNEI. CDR3 size: 14 residues. The CDR3 spells CASSVVQITGELFF. The CDR3 nucleotides are TGTGCCAGCAGTGTGGTACAGATCACCGGGGAGCTGTTTTTT.

This rearrangement joins TRBV5-1 to TRBJ1-1, with D maybe TRBD1 (6 bases). The CDR3 contains 15 residues. V lost 2 bases to trimming and J lost 1 base, with 12 bases between them. Germline lookup yields CDR1 SGHRS and CDR2 YFSETQ. The CDR3 nucleotides read TGCGCCAGCAGCTTTAATCAGGGGCGGAACACTGAAGCTTTCTTT. This translates into CASSFNQGRNTEAFF.

The V call is TRBV7-8, the J call TRBJ1-1, with 7 bases fitting TRBD1. Germline V gives CDR1 SGHVS, CDR2 FQNEAQ. With 3 bases clipped from V and 0 bases from J, the junction kept 4 bases outside the gene matches. There are 15 residues in the CDR3. The CDR3 coding sequence is TGTGCCAGCAGCTTCAGGGGGATCGTGAACACTGAAGCTTTCTTT. Protein: CASSFRGIVNTEAFF. The complete variable domain, with remaining parts taken from reference TRBV7-8 and TRBJ1-1, reads GAGVSQSPRYKVAKRGQDVALRCDPISGHVSLFWYQQALGQGPEFLTYFQNEAQLDKSGLPSDRFFAERPEGSVSTLKIQRTQQEDSAVYLCASSFRGIVNTEAFFGQGTRLTVV.

The chain combines TRBV7-2 with TRBJ1-1; no clear D. The CDR3 covers 13 residues. CDR1 SGHTA and CDR2 FQGNSA come from the germline V gene. V was shortened by 3 bases and J by 5 bases, with 10 bases between the two germline ends. The CDR3 DNA reads as TGTGCCAGCAGCTTCCCACAGTGGACTGAAGCTTTCTTT. Translated, it gives CASSFPQWTEAFF.

The J gene is TRBJ2-5, the V gene TRBV7-6, with 8 bases lining up with TRBD2. The germline V gene has CDR1 SGHVS and CDR2 FNYEAQ. The CDR3 extends over 17 amino acids. The junction had 12 bases not matched to a gene; V was cut back by 1 base and J by 5 bases. This CDR3 is CASSLGVSGGGIETQYF. CDR3 nucleotides: TGTGCCAGCAGCTTAGGGGTCAGCGGGGGCGGGATCGAGACCCAGTACTTC.

The rearrangement links TRBV18 to TRBJ1-2, with 9 bases identical to TRBD1. V was clipped by 4 bases and J by 4 bases; unmatched bases: 4. The CDR3 runs 14 residues. Germline-derived CDR1 and CDR2 are KGHSH and LQKENI. DNA for the CDR3: TGTGCCAGCTCACAGGGACAGGGCACCTATGGCTACACCTTC. It encodes CASSQGQGTYGYTF.

This clone was observed a handful of times. This sequence joins TRBV4-1 and TRBJ1-6; D might be TRBD1 (6 bases). Germline values: CDR1 MGHRA, CDR2 YSYEKL. This CDR3 has 12 amino acids. Deletions cut 5 bases from V and 10 bases from J, with 9 bases between. DNA of the CDR3: TGCGCCAGCAGCTCAGGGGAATCACCCCTCCACTTT. Translated, it gives CASSSGESPLHF.

In the case of this clone: Relative to the germline gene, one junction end is altered; a read error may explain this. V usage is TRBV7-7 and J usage is TRBJ2-5; 8 bases align to TRBD1. The CDR3 is 15 amino acids. Germline CDR1 is SSHAT and CDR2 is FNYEAQ (reference sequence). DNA for the CDR3: TGTGCTAGCAGCTTATCGACAGGGGACCAAGAGACCCAGTACTTC. Translation gives CASSLSTGDQETQYF.

This clone was observed once. The chain is built from TRBV7-3 and TRBJ2-1; D remains unclear. The CDR3 is made up of 13 amino acids. CDR1 is SGHTA, CDR2 FQGTGA, per germline. V shed 1 base and J shed 5 bases, with 6 bases lying between them. Written as DNA, the CDR3 is TGTGCCAGCAGCTTAATGCCAGACAATGAGCAGTTCTTC. It yields the protein CASSLMPDNEQFF.

This clone was recorded once. The chain has TRBV10-2 and TRBJ1-1; perhaps TRBD1 as D (6 bases). This CDR3 is built from 13 residues. Germline CDR1 and CDR2: WSHSY and SAAADI. Trimming took 2 bases from V and 13 from J, leaving 17 bases between them. The CDR3: CASSEDRPVLDFF. The CDR3 DNA is TGCGCCAGCAGTGAGGACAGGCCCGTATTAGATTTCTTT.

This sequence joins TRBV30 and TRBJ1-2; D is unresolved. The CDR3 consists of 12 residues. Germline CDR1 GTSNPN, CDR2 SVGIG (reference sequence). Trimming removed 2 bases at V and 6 bases at J, with 10 bases between. The CDR3 reads CAWSPVPNGYTF. The DNA of the CDR3 is TGTGCCTGGAGTCCGGTCCCCAATGGCTACACCTTC.

V gene TRBV5-1 combines with J gene TRBJ2-2; possible D gene TRBD2, 5 bases. CDR3 length: 15 amino acids. Germline assignment: CDR1 SGHRS and CDR2 YFSETQ. Deletions cut 0 bases from V and 6 bases from J, with 12 bases between. CDR3 loop: CASSLVGDRAGELFF. The CDR3 nucleotides are TGCGCCAGCAGCTTGGTCGGGGATCGGGCCGGGGAGCTGTTTTTT.

The chain couples TRBV25-1 to TRBJ2-1; 11 nucleotides line up with TRBD2. Unmatched junction bases numbered 6, after V lost 4 bases and J lost 7 bases. The germline gives CDR1 MGHDK, CDR2 SYGVNS. This CDR3 has 15 residues. CDR3 sequence reads: CASSGSGGAENEQFF. The CDR3 bases are TGTGCCAGCAGTGGTAGCGGGGGGGCGGAGAATGAGCAGTTCTTC.